The entry below describes one TCR beta chain. Its antigen remains unidentified. The CDR3 totals 16 residues. Trimming removed 0 bases at V and 9 bases at J, with 21 bases between. CDR1 and CDR2 from the germline V gene are DFQATT and SNEGSKA (reference sequence). Treatment here: roughly 10-day PBMC culture with coronavirus spike peptide pools or control peptides (ViraFEST assay). This sample is part of a study of vaccination and CD4 T cells after COVID-19. Study overall: Recovered patients in the cohort numbered six men and four women, two of them Hispanic. No peptide, an HIV-1 Nef pool, or a CEFX pool was what each control culture received.

Findings and limits, study-wide: Among convalescent patients, a median about 86% of reactive clones emerged only after vaccination.

Sequenced with the Oncomine TCR Beta short-read assay was DNA taken from cultured CD4+ T cells. TCRdb processed the PCR reads anew with MiXCR; each CDR3 protein has one entry. The table records under 20,000 distinct CDR3 sequences, 40% to 60% of them present only once. The receptor's source is a human donor who had recovered from COVID-19. The chain employs TRBV20-1 and TRBJ2-1, with D possibly being TRBD1 or TRBD2 (5 bases each). The sequences come from CD4+ T cells from blood, cultured in vitro, collected before SARS-CoV-2 vaccination. CDR3 amino acids: CSAREGLGRPLGEQFF. Here the CDR3 DNA reads TGCAGTGCTAGAGAAGGCCTGGGACGACCCCTCGGTGAGCAGTTCTTC.